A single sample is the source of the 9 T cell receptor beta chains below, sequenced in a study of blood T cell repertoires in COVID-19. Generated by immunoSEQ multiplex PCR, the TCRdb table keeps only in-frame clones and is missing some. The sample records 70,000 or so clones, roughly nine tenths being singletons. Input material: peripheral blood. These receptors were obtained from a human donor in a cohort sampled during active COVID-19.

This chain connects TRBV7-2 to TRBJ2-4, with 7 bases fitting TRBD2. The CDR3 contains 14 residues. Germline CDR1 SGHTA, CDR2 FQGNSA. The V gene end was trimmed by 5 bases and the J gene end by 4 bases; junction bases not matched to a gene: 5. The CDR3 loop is CASSPAGPKNIQYF. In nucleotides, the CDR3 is TGTGCCAGCAGCCCAGCGGGGCCTAAAAACATTCAGTACTTC.

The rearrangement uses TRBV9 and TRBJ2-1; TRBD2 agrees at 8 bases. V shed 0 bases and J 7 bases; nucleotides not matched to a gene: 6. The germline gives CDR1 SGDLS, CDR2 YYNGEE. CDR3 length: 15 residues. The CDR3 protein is CASSVASGSPNEQFF. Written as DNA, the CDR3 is TGTGCCAGCAGCGTAGCCAGCGGGAGCCCAAATGAGCAGTTCTTC.

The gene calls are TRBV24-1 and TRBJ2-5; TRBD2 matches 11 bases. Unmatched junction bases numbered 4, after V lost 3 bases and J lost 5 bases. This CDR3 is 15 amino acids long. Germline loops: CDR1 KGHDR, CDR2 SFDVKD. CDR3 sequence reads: CATSDPLAGVETQYF. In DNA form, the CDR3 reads TGTGCCACCAGTGATCCACTAGCGGGAGTTGAGACCCAGTACTTC.

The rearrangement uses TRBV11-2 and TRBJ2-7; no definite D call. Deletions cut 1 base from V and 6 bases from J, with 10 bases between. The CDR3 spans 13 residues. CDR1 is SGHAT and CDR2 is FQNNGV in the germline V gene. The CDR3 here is CASSLGEAGEQYF. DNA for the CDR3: TGTGCCAGCAGCTTAGGAGAGGCCGGCGAGCAGTACTTC.

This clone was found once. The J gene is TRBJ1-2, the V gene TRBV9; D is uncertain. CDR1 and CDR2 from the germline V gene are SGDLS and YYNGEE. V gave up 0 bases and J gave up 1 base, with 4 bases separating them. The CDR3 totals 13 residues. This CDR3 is CASSVDHNYGYTF. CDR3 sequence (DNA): TGTGCCAGCAGCGTAGATCATAACTATGGCTACACCTTC.

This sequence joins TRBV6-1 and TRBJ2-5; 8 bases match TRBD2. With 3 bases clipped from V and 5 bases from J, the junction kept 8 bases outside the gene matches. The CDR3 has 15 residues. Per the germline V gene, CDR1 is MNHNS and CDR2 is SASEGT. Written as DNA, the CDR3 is TGTGCCAGCAGTGACACGGGAGGGCCTCGGGAGACCCAGTACTTC. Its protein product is CASSDTGGPRETQYF.

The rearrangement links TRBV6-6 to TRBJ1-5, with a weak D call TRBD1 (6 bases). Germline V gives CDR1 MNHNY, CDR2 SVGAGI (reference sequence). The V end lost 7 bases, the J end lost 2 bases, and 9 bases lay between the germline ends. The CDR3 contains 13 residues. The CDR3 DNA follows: TGTGCCAGCACCAGGGGCGGCAATCAGCCCCAGCATTTT. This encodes CASTRGGNQPQHF.

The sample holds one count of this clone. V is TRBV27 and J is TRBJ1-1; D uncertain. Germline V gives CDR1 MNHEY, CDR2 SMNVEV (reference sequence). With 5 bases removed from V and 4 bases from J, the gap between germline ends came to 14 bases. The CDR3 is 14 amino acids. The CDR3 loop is CASSRSSGGTEAFF. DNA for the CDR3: TGTGCCAGCAGTCGGTCGTCAGGAGGCACTGAAGCTTTCTTT.

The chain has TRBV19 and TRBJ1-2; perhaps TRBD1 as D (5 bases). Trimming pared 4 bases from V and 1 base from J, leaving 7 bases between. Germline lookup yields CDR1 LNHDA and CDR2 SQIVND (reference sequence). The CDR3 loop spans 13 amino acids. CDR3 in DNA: TGTGCCAGTAGTAAGGACAATAACTATGGCTACACCTTC. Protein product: CASSKDNNYGYTF.